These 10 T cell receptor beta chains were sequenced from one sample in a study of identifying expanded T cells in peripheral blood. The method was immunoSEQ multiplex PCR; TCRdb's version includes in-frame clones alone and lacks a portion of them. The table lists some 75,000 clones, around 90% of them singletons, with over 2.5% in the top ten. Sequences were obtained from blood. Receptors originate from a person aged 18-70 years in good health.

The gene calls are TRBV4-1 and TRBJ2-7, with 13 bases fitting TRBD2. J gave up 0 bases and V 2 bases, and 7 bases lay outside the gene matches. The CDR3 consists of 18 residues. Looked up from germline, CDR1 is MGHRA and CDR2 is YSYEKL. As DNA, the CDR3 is TGCGCCAGCAGCCAAAGGACTAGCGGGGGCGCCTCCTCCTACGAGCAGTACTTC. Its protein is CASSQRTSGGASSYEQYF.

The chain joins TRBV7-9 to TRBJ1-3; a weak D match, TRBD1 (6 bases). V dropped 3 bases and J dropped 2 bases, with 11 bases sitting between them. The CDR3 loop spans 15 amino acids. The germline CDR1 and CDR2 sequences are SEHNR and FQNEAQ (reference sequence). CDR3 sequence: CASSFTGSTGNTIYF. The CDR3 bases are TGTGCCAGCAGCTTCACAGGGTCCACTGGAAACACCATATATTTT.

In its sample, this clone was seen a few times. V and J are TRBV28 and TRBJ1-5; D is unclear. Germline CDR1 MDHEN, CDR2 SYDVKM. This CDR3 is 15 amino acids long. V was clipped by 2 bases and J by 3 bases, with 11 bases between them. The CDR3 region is CASSLGSQFNQPQHF. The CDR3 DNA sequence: TGTGCCAGCAGTTTAGGCTCGCAGTTCAATCAGCCCCAGCATTTT.

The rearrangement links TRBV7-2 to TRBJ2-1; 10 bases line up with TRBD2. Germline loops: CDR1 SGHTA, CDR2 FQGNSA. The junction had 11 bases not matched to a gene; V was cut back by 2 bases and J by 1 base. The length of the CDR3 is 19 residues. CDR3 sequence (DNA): TGTGCCAGCAGCTTAAGATCTAGCGGGAGTAGTTTGTCCTACAATGAGCAGTTCTTC. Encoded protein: CASSLRSSGSSLSYNEQFF.

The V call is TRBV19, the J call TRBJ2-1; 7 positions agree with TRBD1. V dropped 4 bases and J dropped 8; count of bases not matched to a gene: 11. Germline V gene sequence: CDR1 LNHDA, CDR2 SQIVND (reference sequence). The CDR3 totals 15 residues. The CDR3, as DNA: TGTGCCAGTAGTAACGACAGGGCAGGAATCGATGAGCAGTTCTTC. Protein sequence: CASSNDRAGIDEQFF.

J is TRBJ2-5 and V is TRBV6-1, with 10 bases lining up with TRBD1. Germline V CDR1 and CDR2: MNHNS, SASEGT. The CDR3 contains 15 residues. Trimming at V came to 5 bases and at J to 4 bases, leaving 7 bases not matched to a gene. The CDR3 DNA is TGTGCCAGCAGTTGGACAGGGGGGTCGGGAGAGACCCAGTACTTC. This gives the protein CASSWTGGSGETQYF.

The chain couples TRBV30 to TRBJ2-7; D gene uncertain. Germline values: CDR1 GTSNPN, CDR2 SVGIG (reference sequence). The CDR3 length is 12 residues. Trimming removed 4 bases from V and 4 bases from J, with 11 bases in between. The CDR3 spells CAWMAGSYEQYF. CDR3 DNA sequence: TGTGCCTGGATGGCAGGCTCTTACGAGCAGTACTTC. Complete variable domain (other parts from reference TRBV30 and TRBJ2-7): SQTIHQWPATLVQPVGSPLSLECTVEGTSNPNLYWYRQAAGRGLQLLFYSVGIGQISSEVPQNLSASRPQDRQFILSSKKLLLSDSGFYLCAWMAGSYEQYFGPGTRLTVT.

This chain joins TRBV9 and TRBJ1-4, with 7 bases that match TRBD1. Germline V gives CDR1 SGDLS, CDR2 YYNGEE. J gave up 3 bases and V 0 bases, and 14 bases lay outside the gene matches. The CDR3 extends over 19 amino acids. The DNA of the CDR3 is TGTGCCAGCAGCGTAGGATCGGGCCAGGGGGTCGGGGCTAATGAAAAACTGTTTTTT. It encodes CASSVGSGQGVGANEKLFF.

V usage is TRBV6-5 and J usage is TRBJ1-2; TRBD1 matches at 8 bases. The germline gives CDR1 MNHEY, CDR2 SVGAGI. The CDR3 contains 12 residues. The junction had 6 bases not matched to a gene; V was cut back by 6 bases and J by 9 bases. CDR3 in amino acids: CASSRQGSRYTF. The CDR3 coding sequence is TGTGCCAGCAGCAGACAGGGGAGTCGCTACACCTTC.

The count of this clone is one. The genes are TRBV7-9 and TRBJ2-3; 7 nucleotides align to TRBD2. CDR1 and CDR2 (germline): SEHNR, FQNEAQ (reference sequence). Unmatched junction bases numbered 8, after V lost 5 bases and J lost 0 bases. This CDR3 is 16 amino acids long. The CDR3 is CASSPRSGISTDTQYF. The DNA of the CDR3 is TGTGCCAGCAGCCCAAGGAGCGGGATTAGCACAGATACGCAGTATTTT.